This T cell receptor (beta chain) stems from a study of blood T cell repertoires in COVID-19. Study overall: The study drew acute and convalescent COVID-19 samples from the United States, Italy and Spain. Sources were T cells, B-cell-depleted T cells, or PBMCs; the material itself was cDNA or gDNA.

Original methodology: Cell counts per sample came from amplifying reference gene primers. Method: immunoSEQ multiplex PCR; TCRdb's copy keeps in-frame clones and lacks some. The D gene and trimming were derived from the DNA, and the V and J assignments and clone size from that table. The sample records tens of thousands of clones, approximately 89% being singletons. The ends were cut back, 7 bases at V and 1 base at J, with 12 bases in the middle. The CDR3 runs 15 residues. Germline V gene lookup returns CDR1 SGHRS and CDR2 YFSETQ. The TCR comes from a man between 50 and 59 years old with active COVID-19. Sequenced material: peripheral blood. This chain uses TRBV5-1 with TRBJ2-6, with unresolved D. CDR3 sequence (DNA): TGCGCCAGCTCTATCTGGTTGTCTGGGGCCAACGTCCTGACTTTC. Translated: CASSIWLSGANVLTF. The variable domain in full, completed from reference TRBV5-1 and TRBJ2-6, reads KAGVTQTPRYLIKTRGQQVTLSCSPISGHRSVSWYQQTPGQGLQFLFEYFSETQRNKGNFPGRFSGRQFSNSRSEMNVSTLELGDSALYLCASSIWLSGANVLTFGAGSRLTVL.